A single sample is the source of the 3 T cell receptor beta chains below, sequenced in a study of post-analysis software for immune sequencing data. Study findings and constraints: In patients, four to six TRBV segments were more frequent than in controls, with TRBV5-6, TRBV5-1 and TRBV20-1 among them.

Unique molecular identifiers featured in each of the TCR beta cDNA libraries. MiXCR, applied by TCRdb to the PCR reads, yields one record per CDR3 protein. The sample contains roughly 700,000 distinct CDR3 sequences, 25% to 30% of which appear only once. These TCRs' antigens remain unknown. Input material: blood. The receptors were sampled from a girl aged 5-17 years with multiple sclerosis.

V usage is TRBV7-2 and J usage is TRBJ2-7; TRBD2 aligns across 12 bases. The CDR3 has 17 amino acids. J was trimmed by 5 bases and V by 5 bases; bases with no gene match: 13. Germline CDR1 SGHTA, CDR2 FQGNSA. The CDR3 region is CASSQRLAGDIAHEQYF. The CDR3 DNA sequence: TGTGCCAGCAGCCAGCGACTAGCGGGAGACATCGCTCACGAGCAGTACTTC.

V and J are TRBV12-3 or TRBV12-4 and TRBJ2-2, with D hard to call. The CDR3 has 14 amino acids. Trimming removed 1 base at V and 2 bases at J, with 5 bases between. CDR3 loop: CASSLGINTGELFF. Here the CDR3 DNA reads TGTGCCAGCAGTTTAGGGATCAACACCGGGGAGCTGTTTTTT.

Only a few counts were recorded for this clonotype. The junction does not match germline at one end; this may be a read error. This chain links TRBV9 with TRBJ2-1; D uncertain. The CDR3 length is 13 residues. Germline CDR1 is SGDLS and CDR2 is YYNGEE. The CDR3 DNA reads TGTGTCAGCAGCGTAGGGATTCGCTATGAGCAGTTCTTC. It specifies CVSSVGIRYEQFF.